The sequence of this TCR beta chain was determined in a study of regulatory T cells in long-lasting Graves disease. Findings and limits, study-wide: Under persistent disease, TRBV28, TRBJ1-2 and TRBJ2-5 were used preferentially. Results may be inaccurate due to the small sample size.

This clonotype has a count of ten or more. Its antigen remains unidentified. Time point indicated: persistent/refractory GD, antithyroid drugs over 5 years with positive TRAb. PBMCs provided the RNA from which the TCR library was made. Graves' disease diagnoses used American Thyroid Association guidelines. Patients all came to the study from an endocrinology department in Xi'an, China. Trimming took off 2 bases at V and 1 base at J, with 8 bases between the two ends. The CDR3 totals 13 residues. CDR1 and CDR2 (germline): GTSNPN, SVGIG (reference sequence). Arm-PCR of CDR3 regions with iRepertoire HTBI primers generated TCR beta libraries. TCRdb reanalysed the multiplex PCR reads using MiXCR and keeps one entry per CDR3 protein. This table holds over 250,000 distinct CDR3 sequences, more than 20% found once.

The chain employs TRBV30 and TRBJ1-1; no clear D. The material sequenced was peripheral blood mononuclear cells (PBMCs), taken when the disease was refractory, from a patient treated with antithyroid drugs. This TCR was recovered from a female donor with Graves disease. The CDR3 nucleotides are TGTGCCTGGAGTAAGACAAGGAACACTGAAGCTTTCTTT. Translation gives CAWSKTRNTEAFF.